One sample yielded the 19 T cell receptor beta chains listed below, sequenced in a study of glioma-infiltrating T cells. Using RNA template, CDR3s of TCR alpha and beta were amplified with iRepertoire arm-PCR. TCRdb itself ran the multiplex PCR reads through MiXCR, one entry per CDR3 protein. This sample carries some 40,000 distinct CDR3 sequences, around 20% of them seen once, and the ten largest clones take around 5.8%. Sequenced sample: glioma tissue, nonneoplastic brain tissue, or PBMCs (not recorded which). The receptors originated from a human donor with low-grade glioma or glioblastoma, undergoing nonglioma brain surgery, or in good health (not recorded which).

Many counts were recorded for this clonotype. V gene TRBV20-1 combines with J gene TRBJ2-7; D gene ambiguous. Trimming shortened V by 0 bases and J by 2 bases, and 14 bases separated the two germline ends. This CDR3 comprises 15 residues. The germline CDR1 and CDR2 sequences are DFQATT and SNEGSKA (reference sequence). CDR3 amino acids: CSARDLPHSTYEQYF. The CDR3, as DNA: TGCAGTGCTAGAGATCTGCCCCACAGTACCTACGAGCAGTACTTC.

This clonotype was recorded at least ten times. In DNA, the CDR3 is TGTGCCAGCAGCTTGCAGGGGGTCTACGAGCAGTACGTC. It is translated as CASSLQGVYEQYV. The gene calls are TRBV7-9 and TRBJ2-7, with 7 bases fitting TRBD1. Germline trimming cut 3 bases from V and 3 bases from J; bases unmatched to any gene: 2. The CDR3 runs to 13 residues. Looked up from germline, CDR1 is SEHNR and CDR2 is FQNEAQ (reference sequence).

There are many counts of this clonotype. CDR3 in amino acids: CATSRDPLRTTYEQYF. The DNA of the CDR3 is TGTGCCACCAGCAGAGATCCCTTGCGAACTACCTACGAGCAGTACTTC. The V call is TRBV15, the J call TRBJ2-7; D gene unclear. This CDR3 has 16 amino acids. CDR1 is LNHNV, CDR2 YYDKDF, per germline (reference sequence). V lost 0 bases, J lost 2 bases, and 14 bases lay in between.

The chain has TRBV3-1 and TRBJ2-7; D may be TRBD1 or TRBD2 (6 bases each). CDR1 and CDR2 from the germline V gene are LGHDT and YNNKEL (reference sequence). V gave up 2 bases and J gave up 11 bases, with 16 bases separating them. There are 13 residues in the CDR3. The CDR3 DNA reads TGTGCCAGCAGCCAACTAAGGGGGGCGGAGAAGTACTTC. Its translation is CASSQLRGAEKYF.

This clonotype was picked up many times. The rearrangement links TRBV28 to TRBJ1-2; no firm D call. The germline V gene has CDR1 MDHEN and CDR2 SYDVKM. The CDR3 spans 14 residues. V lost 4 bases to trimming and J lost 4 bases, with 13 bases between them. Written as DNA, the CDR3 is TGTGCCAGCAGTTCAGACCCCCTGGGCTATGGCTACACCTTC. Its protein is CASSSDPLGYGYTF.

This clonotype was recorded many times. V is TRBV2 and J is TRBJ1-4, with D tentatively TRBD1 (6 bases). Germline loops: CDR1 SNHLY, CDR2 FYNNEI. CDR3 length equals 16 residues. The germline V and J ends were trimmed by 6 bases and 7 bases, with 21 bases remaining between them. DNA for the CDR3: TGTGCCAGCAGCTTCAGGCCCTACAGGGATACTGAAAAACTGTTTTTT. Its protein product is CASSFRPYRDTEKLFF.

The V call is TRBV7-9, the J call TRBJ1-1; D gene unclear. Trimming cost V 5 bases and J 6 bases, with 13 bases left between them. Per the germline V gene, CDR1 is SEHNR and CDR2 is FQNEAQ (reference sequence). CDR3 length equals 13 residues. The CDR3 DNA reads TGTGCCAGCAGCCCGGCCGCTGCCCCTGAAGCTTTCTTT. Translation: CASSPAAAPEAFF.

This clonotype was picked up many times. The CDR3, as DNA: TGTGCCAGCAGTTACCCAACAGGGGGCAAGAGAAATGAGCAGTTCTTC. Residues: CASSYPTGGKRNEQFF. The chain is built from TRBV6-6 and TRBJ2-1, with 9 bases matching TRBD1. With 2 bases clipped from V and 7 bases from J, the junction kept 9 bases outside the gene matches. Germline V gene data show CDR1 as MNHNY and CDR2 as SVGAGI (reference sequence). The CDR3 consists of 16 residues.

The CDR3 region has the DNA TGTGCCAGCAGTTTGCCCGGGACAATCGGCTATGGCTACACCTTC. This encodes CASSLPGTIGYGYTF. V is TRBV12-3 or TRBV12-4 and J is TRBJ1-2, with D perhaps TRBD1 (6 bases). V was shortened by 3 bases and J by 4 bases, with 15 bases between the two germline ends. The CDR3 has 15 residues.

Regarding this clonotype: This may come from a read error, since a much larger clone is one base off. The V and J genes are TRBV12-3 or TRBV12-4 and TRBJ1-6; possibly TRBD1 for D (6 bases). The CDR3 consists of 14 residues. In nucleotides, the CDR3 is TGTGCCAGCAGCGTCGCAGGGGTAGATTCACCCCTCAACTTT. Its protein is CASSVAGVDSPLNF.

V gene TRBV30 combines with J gene TRBJ2-7; no clear D. Germline V gives CDR1 GTSNPN, CDR2 SVGIG (reference sequence). Trimming shortened V by 0 bases and J by 4 bases, and 4 bases separated the two germline ends. This CDR3 is 11 amino acids long. The CDR3 region has the DNA TGTGCCTGGAGTGTATCTTACGAGCAGTACTTC. This codes for CAWSVSYEQYF.

This clonotype was counted at least ten times. V usage is TRBV12-3 or TRBV12-4 and J usage is TRBJ1-2, with 10 bases aligning to TRBD1. CDR3 size: 13 residues. The J segment lost 8 bases and the V segment lost 4 bases, leaving 4 bases of the junction unmatched. CDR3 sequence reads: CASSSTGGGGYTF. The CDR3 nucleotides read TGTGCCAGCAGTTCGACAGGGGGCGGAGGCTACACCTTC.

As for this clonotype: A clone one base away is much larger, so this may be a read error. The V call is TRBV28, the J call TRBJ2-3; 8 bases line up with TRBD2. Germline loops: CDR1 MDHEN, CDR2 SYDVKM. The CDR3 length is 18 residues. The V gene end was trimmed by 5 bases and the J gene end by 1 base; junction bases not matched to a gene: 14. In DNA, the CDR3 is TGTGCCAGCAGTACCTCCCCGGGACTAGGGAGCGGCACAGATACGCAGTATTTT. Protein: CASSTSPGLGSGTDTQYF.

The chain joins TRBV29-1 to TRBJ2-3, with a possible D match to TRBD2 (6 bases). The CDR3 consists of 13 residues. V was cut by 1 base and J by 6 bases, with 11 bases left in between. Germline assignment: CDR1 SQVTM and CDR2 ANQGSEA. The DNA of the CDR3 is TGCAGCGTTGAAGTCCGGGGGTCGGATACGCAGTATTTT. Amino acid sequence: CSVEVRGSDTQYF.

This clonotype was seen ten or more times. This chain links TRBV20-1 with TRBJ1-2; no clear D gene. Germline assignment: CDR1 DFQATT and CDR2 SNEGSKA (reference sequence). The ends were cut back, 0 bases at V and 8 bases at J, with 16 bases in the middle. The CDR3 length is 14 residues. CDR3 DNA sequence: TGCAGTGCTAGAGAGGCCACAAGAGGGTACGGCTACACCTTC. It specifies CSAREATRGYGYTF.

This clonotype has a handful of counts. V is TRBV28 and J is TRBJ1-1; D may be TRBD1 (6 bases). V lost 7 bases, J lost 2 bases, and 17 bases lay in between. The CDR3 is 15 residues long. Germline values: CDR1 MDHEN, CDR2 SYDVKM. This CDR3 is CASNTGTSFNTEAFF. The CDR3 DNA reads TGTGCCAGCAATACAGGGACATCATTTAACACTGAAGCTTTCTTT.

The sample holds many counts of this clonotype. V is TRBV14 and J is TRBJ1-1, with D tentatively TRBD1 (6 bases). Germline lookup yields CDR1 SGHDN and CDR2 FVKESK. There are 13 residues in the CDR3. V was trimmed by 5 bases and J by 2 bases, leaving 9 bases between them. The CDR3, as DNA: TGTGCCAGCAGCTTACAGGGTAACACTGAAGCTTTCTTT. Protein sequence: CASSLQGNTEAFF.

This clonotype was detected many times. The chain employs TRBV7-9 and TRBJ2-3; D is uncertain. The CDR3 loop spans 16 amino acids. Trimming cost V 6 bases and J 0 bases, with 16 bases left between them. Germline-derived CDR1 and CDR2 are SEHNR and FQNEAQ (reference sequence). The CDR3 coding sequence is TGTGCCAGCAGAGAAGGCGAACATTCTAGCACAGATACGCAGTATTTT. Its protein product is CASREGEHSSTDTQYF.

The chain employs TRBV5-1 and TRBJ1-2; D remains ambiguous. The germline V and J ends were trimmed by 5 bases and 2 bases, with 10 bases remaining between them. The CDR3 sequence is 13 residues long. Germline V gene lookup returns CDR1 SGHRS and CDR2 YFSETQ. CDR3 sequence (DNA): TGCGCCAGCAGAATCGCGGGGAACTATGGCTACACCTTC. Translated: CASRIAGNYGYTF.